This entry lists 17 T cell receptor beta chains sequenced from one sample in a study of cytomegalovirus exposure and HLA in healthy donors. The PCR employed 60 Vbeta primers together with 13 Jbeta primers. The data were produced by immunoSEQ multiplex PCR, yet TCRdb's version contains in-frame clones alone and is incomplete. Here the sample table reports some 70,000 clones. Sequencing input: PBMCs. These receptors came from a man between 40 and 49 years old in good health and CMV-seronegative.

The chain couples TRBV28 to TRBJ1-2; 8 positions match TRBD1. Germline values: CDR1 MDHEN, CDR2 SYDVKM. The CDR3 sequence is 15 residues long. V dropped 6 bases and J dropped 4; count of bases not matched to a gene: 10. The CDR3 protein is CASSPRDRLIYGYTF. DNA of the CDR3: TGTGCCAGCAGCCCCCGGGACAGGCTAATCTATGGCTACACCTTC.

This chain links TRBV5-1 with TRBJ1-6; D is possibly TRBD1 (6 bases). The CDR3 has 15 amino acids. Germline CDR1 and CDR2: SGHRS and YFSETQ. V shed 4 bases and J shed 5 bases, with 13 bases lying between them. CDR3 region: CASSTGQHDNSPLHF. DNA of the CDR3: TGCGCCAGCAGCACCGGACAGCATGATAATTCACCCCTCCACTTT.

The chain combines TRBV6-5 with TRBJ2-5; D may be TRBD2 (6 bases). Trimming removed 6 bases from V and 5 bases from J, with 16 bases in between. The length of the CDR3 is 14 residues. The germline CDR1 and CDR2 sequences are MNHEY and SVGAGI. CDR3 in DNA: TGTGCCAGCAGCCCGCGGGACGGCCGGGAGACCCAGTACTTC. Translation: CASSPRDGRETQYF.

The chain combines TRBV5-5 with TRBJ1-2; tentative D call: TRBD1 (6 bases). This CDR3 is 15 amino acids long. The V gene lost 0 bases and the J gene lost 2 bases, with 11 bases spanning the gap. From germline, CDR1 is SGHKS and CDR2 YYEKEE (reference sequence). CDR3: CASSLAVTGNYGYTF. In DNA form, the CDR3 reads TGTGCCAGCAGCTTGGCAGTTACAGGGAACTATGGCTACACCTTC.

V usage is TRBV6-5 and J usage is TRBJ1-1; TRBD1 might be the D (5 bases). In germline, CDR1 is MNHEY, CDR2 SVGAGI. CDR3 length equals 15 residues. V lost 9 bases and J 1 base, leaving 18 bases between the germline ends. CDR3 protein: CASQTMGGENTEAFF. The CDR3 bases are TGTGCCAGTCAAACAATGGGGGGGGAGAACACTGAAGCTTTCTTT.

The CDR3 protein is CASSLIRDRGSGTEAFF. CDR3 bases: TGTGCCAGCAGCCTCATCCGGGACAGGGGGTCCGGCACTGAAGCTTTCTTT. The V call is TRBV13, the J call TRBJ1-1; 11 bases map to TRBD1. Germline CDR1 and CDR2: PRHDT and FYEKMQ (reference sequence). The CDR3 has 17 amino acids. Trimming removed 5 bases from V and 4 bases from J; junction bases left unmatched: 12. Full variable domain (rest looked up from reference TRBV13 and TRBJ1-1): AAGVIQSPRHLIKEKRETATLKCYPIPRHDTVYWYQQGPGQDPQFLISFYEKMQSDKGSIPDRFSAQQFSDYHSELNMSSLELGDSALYFCASSLIRDRGSGTEAFFGQGTRLTVV.

The CDR3 spells CASSNRGTEAFF. The CDR3, as DNA: TGTGCCAGCAGTAACAGAGGGACTGAAGCTTTCTTT. The chain links TRBV11-3 to TRBJ1-1; no firm D call. Germline CDR1 is SGHNT and CDR2 is YENEEA. There are 12 residues in the CDR3. V lost 6 bases and J lost 5, with 10 bases in between.

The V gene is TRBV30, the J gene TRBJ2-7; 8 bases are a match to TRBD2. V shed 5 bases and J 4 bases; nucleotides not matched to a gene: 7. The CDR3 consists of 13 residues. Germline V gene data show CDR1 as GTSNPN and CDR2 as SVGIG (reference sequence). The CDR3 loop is CAWGGRGGYEQYF. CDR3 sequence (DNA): TGTGCCTGGGGGGGTCGGGGGGGGTACGAGCAGTACTTC.

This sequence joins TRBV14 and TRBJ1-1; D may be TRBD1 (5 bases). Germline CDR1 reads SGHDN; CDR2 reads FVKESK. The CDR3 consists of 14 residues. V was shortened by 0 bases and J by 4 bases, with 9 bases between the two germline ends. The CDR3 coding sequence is TGTGCCAGCAGCCAAGAATGGGGGGGCACTGAAGCTTTCTTT. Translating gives CASSQEWGGTEAFF.

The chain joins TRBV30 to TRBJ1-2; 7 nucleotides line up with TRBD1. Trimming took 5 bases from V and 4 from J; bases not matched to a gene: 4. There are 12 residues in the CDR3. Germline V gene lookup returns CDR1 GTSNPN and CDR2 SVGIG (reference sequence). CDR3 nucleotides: TGTGCCTGGCAGGGACAGATCTATGGCTACACCTTC. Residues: CAWQGQIYGYTF.

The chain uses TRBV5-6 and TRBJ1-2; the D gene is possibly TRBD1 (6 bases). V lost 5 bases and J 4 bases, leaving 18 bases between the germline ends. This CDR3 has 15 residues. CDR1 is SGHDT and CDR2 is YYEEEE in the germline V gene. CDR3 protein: CASSSQGEEVYGYTF. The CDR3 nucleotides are TGTGCCAGCAGTTCACAGGGAGAGGAGGTCTATGGCTACACCTTC.

Here the CDR3 reads CATSRAGQGAYEQYF. CDR3 coding DNA: TGTGCCACCAGCAGAGCCGGACAGGGGGCCTACGAGCAGTACTTC. The J gene is TRBJ2-7, the V gene TRBV15; 10 bases map to TRBD1. This CDR3 spans 15 amino acids. V lost 1 base to trimming and J lost 2 bases; unmatched junction nucleotides: 2. Germline V gene data show CDR1 as LNHNV and CDR2 as YYDKDF (reference sequence).

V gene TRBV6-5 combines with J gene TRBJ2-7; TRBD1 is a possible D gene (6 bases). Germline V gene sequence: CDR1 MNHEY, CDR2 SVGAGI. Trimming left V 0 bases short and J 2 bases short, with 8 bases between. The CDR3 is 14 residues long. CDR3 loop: CASSYSQGTYEQYF. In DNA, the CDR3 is TGTGCCAGCAGTTACTCTCAGGGGACCTACGAGCAGTACTTC.

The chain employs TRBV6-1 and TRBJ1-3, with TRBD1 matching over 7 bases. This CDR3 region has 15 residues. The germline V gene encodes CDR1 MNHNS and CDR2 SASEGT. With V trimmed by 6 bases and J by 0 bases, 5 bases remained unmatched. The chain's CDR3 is CASRTGDGSGNTIYF. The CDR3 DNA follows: TGTGCCAGCAGAACAGGGGACGGCTCTGGAAACACCATATATTTT.

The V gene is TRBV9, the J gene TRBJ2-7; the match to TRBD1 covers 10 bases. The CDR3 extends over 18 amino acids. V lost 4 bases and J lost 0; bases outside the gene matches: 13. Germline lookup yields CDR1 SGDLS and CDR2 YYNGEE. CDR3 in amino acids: CASSTQISDRGDSYEQYF. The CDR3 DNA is TGTGCCAGCAGCACTCAAATTTCGGACAGGGGGGACTCCTACGAGCAGTACTTC.

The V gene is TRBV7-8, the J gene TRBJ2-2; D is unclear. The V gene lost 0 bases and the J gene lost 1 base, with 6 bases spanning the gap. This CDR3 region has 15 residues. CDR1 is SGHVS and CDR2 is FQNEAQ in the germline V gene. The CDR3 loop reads CASSLAVGNTGELFF. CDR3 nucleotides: TGTGCCAGCAGCTTAGCGGTCGGGAACACCGGGGAGCTGTTTTTT.

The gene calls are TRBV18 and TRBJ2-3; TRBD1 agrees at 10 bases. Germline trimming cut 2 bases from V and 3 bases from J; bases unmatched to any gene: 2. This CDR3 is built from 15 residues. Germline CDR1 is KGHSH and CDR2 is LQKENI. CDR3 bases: TGTGCCAGCTCACCAGGGACAGGGGAAACAGATACGCAGTATTTT. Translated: CASSPGTGETDTQYF.